These 26 T cell receptor beta chains were all obtained from the same sample, sequenced in a study of shared clonotypes between healthy human individuals. Clones were sequenced by immunoSEQ multiplex PCR, and TCRdb holds only the in-frame ones, with some missing. Among about 2.3 million clones, around 90% were seen once, and the ten largest hold around 0.4%. The sequenced material came from naive CD4+ T cells from PBMCs. Subset in this sample: CD45RA+ positively selected. The receptors here all came from a man aged 18 to 30 in good health. Some clones in this sample may be carry-over from other donors' samples.

The V and J genes are TRBV18 and TRBJ2-7; perhaps TRBD1 as D (6 bases). Germline V CDR1 and CDR2: KGHSH, LQKENI. V shed 3 bases and J shed 1 base, with 19 bases lying between them. This CDR3 region has 17 residues. Here the CDR3 DNA reads TGTGCCAGCTCACCCAATCCATGGACAGCCTCATCCTACGAGCAGTACTTC. Protein sequence: CASSPNPWTASSYEQYF.

This clone was seen once. J is TRBJ2-4 and V is TRBV6-1, with TRBD2 matching 11 bases. CDR1 is MNHNS and CDR2 is SASEGT in the germline V gene. J gave up 6 bases and V 1 base, and 8 bases lay outside the gene matches. There are 17 residues in the CDR3. The CDR3 DNA follows: TGTGCCAGCAGTGAAGTGGTAGCGGGAGGGGATCTAAACATTCAGTACTTC. It translates to CASSEVVAGGDLNIQYF.

This clone has just one count. Other DNA sequences of this sample code for an identical CDR3. This chain uses TRBV28 with TRBJ2-7; TRBD1 aligns across 12 bases. This CDR3 contains 14 residues. CDR1 is MDHEN and CDR2 is SYDVKM in the germline V gene. V lost 6 bases to trimming and J lost 1 base; unmatched junction nucleotides: 1. This CDR3 is CASRGQGASYEQYF. CDR3 nucleotides: TGTGCCAGCAGGGGACAGGGGGCTTCCTACGAGCAGTACTTC.

The rearrangement links TRBV11-1 to TRBJ2-1; 10 bases align to TRBD2. The CDR3 has 16 residues. Trimming cost V 4 bases and J 4 bases; bases outside gene matches: 7. From germline, CDR1 is SGHAT and CDR2 FQDESV (reference sequence). Written as DNA, the CDR3 is TGTGCCAGCAGCTCTCGGGTAGCGGGAGGTTACAATGAGCAGTTCTTC. This sequence encodes CASSSRVAGGYNEQFF.

The genes are TRBV29-1 and TRBJ2-5; D gene uncertain. Matching the DNA end better, TRBJ2-7 makes the J call doubtful. The CDR3 has 13 amino acids. Germline CDR1 is SQVTM and CDR2 is ANQGSEA. Here the CDR3 reads CSVGKRASYEQYF. The CDR3 bases are TGCAGCGTTGGGAAACGGGCCTCCTACGAGCAGTACTTC.

The chain is built from TRBV7-6 and TRBJ2-1; the D gene is possibly TRBD1 (5 bases). Trimming pared 5 bases from V and 9 bases from J, leaving 14 bases between. The CDR3 extends over 13 amino acids. Per germline, CDR1 SGHVS and CDR2 FNYEAQ. The CDR3 bases are TGTGCCAGCAGCCCCGACAGTTCACCTGAGCAGTTCTTC. Protein product: CASSPDSSPEQFF. Full variable domain (outside the CDR3, taken from reference TRBV7-6 and TRBJ2-1): GAGVSQSPRYKVTKRGQDVALRCDPISGHVSLYWYRQALGQGPEFLTYFNYEAQQDKSGLPNDRFSAERPEGSISTLTIQRTEQRDSAMYRCASSPDSSPEQFFGPGTRLTVL.

V usage is TRBV28 and J usage is TRBJ2-1, with 8 nucleotides matching TRBD1. Trimming took 6 bases from V and 5 from J; bases not matched to a gene: 9. The germline CDR1 and CDR2 sequences are MDHEN and SYDVKM. The CDR3 has 15 amino acids. The DNA for the CDR3 is TGTGCCAGCAGGCCTGGACAGGGCGGCCACAATGAGCAGTTCTTC. It is translated as CASRPGQGGHNEQFF.

The gene calls are TRBV5-1 and TRBJ1-2; 11 bases agree with TRBD1. Germline CDR1 reads SGHRS; CDR2 reads YFSETQ. V was clipped by 4 bases and J by 6 bases; unmatched bases: 8. This CDR3 is built from 15 residues. In DNA form, the CDR3 reads TGCGCCAGCAGCCCTGGACAGGGGGCATGGGATGGCTACACCTTC. It encodes CASSPGQGAWDGYTF.

The chain has TRBV18 and TRBJ1-1; D is undetermined. The CDR3 loop spans 13 amino acids. V was clipped by 2 bases and J by 4 bases, with 8 bases between them. Germline V gene data show CDR1 as KGHSH and CDR2 as LQKENI. Written as DNA, the CDR3 is TGTGCCAGCTCACCATACGGTGCCACTGAAGCTTTCTTT. Its translation: CASSPYGATEAFF.

The chain joins TRBV2 to TRBJ2-5; weak D call: TRBD2 (6 bases). V was pared by 2 bases and J by 2 bases, with 9 bases between. Germline V lookup: CDR1 SNHLY, CDR2 FYNNEI. The CDR3 is 14 residues long. The CDR3 DNA reads as TGTGCCAGCAGTGAATTACTAGCTCAAGAGACCCAGTACTTC. Translating gives CASSELLAQETQYF.

V usage is TRBV9 and J usage is TRBJ2-5; the match to TRBD1 covers 7 bases. CDR1 is SGDLS and CDR2 is YYNGEE in the germline V gene. CDR3 size: 15 residues. Germline trimming cut 4 bases from V and 7 bases from J; bases unmatched to any gene: 13. The CDR3 sequence: CASSPRTGSAGTQYF. The DNA for the CDR3 is TGTGCCAGCAGCCCCCGGACAGGCAGCGCGGGGACCCAGTACTTC.

V gene TRBV28 combines with J gene TRBJ2-7, with 9 bases lining up with TRBD1. This CDR3 region has 14 residues. The germline V gene has CDR1 MDHEN and CDR2 SYDVKM. V trimming: 6 bases; J trimming: 4 bases; junction bases outside the gene matches: 7. Here the CDR3 reads CASRTTGGGYEQYF. The CDR3 DNA reads as TGTGCCAGCAGGACGACAGGGGGGGGGTACGAGCAGTACTTC.

This clone appeared once. The sample holds other DNA sequences that translate to the same CDR3. The chain combines TRBV18 with TRBJ2-5; a possible D gene is TRBD2 (6 bases). The germline V and J ends were trimmed by 3 bases and 0 bases, with 8 bases remaining between them. CDR3 size: 14 residues. Germline CDR1 is KGHSH and CDR2 is LQKENI. The CDR3 nucleotides are TGTGCCAGCTCACCCTTAGCGGACCAAGAGACCCAGTACTTC. Its translation is CASSPLADQETQYF.

The chain recombines TRBV28 with TRBJ1-1; no firm D call. CDR1 is MDHEN, CDR2 SYDVKM, per germline. This CDR3 is built from 15 residues. The V end lost 3 bases, the J end lost 5 bases, and 16 bases lay between the germline ends. CDR3 loop: CASSFVLLRWTEAFF. CDR3 nucleotides: TGTGCCAGCAGTTTCGTCCTTCTCAGATGGACTGAAGCTTTCTTT. The full variable domain, completed using reference TRBV28 and TRBJ1-1, is DVKVTQSSRYLVKRTGEKVFLECVQDMDHENMFWYRQDPGLGLRLIYFSYDVKMKEKGDIPEGYSVSREKKERFSLILESASTNQTSMYLCASSFVLLRWTEAFFGQGTRLTVV.

The chain recombines TRBV30 with TRBJ2-5; 9 bases are shared with TRBD1. From germline, CDR1 is GTSNPN and CDR2 SVGIG (reference sequence). This CDR3 has 15 amino acids. The ends lost 0 bases at V and 7 bases at J; junction bases unmatched: 9. CDR3: CAWSVGGQGLRTQYF. Written as DNA, the CDR3 is TGTGCCTGGAGTGTAGGGGGACAGGGATTAAGGACCCAGTACTTC.

The V call is TRBV5-4, the J call TRBJ2-5; D is ambiguous. The CDR3 totals 13 residues. The germline V gene encodes CDR1 SGHNT and CDR2 YYREEE (reference sequence). Trimming stripped 0 bases from V and 2 bases from J, with 5 bases between. CDR3 sequence: CASSLVLQETQYF. CDR3 nucleotides: TGTGCCAGCAGCTTGGTCCTTCAAGAGACCCAGTACTTC. The complete variable domain, with remaining parts taken from reference TRBV5-4 and TRBJ2-5, reads ETGVTQSPTHLIKTRGQQVTLRCSSQSGHNTVSWYQQALGQGPQFIFQYYREEENGRGNFPPRFSGLQFPNYSSELNVNALELDDSALYLCASSLVLQETQYFGPGTRLLVL.

This clone has only one observation. The chain links TRBV6-1 to TRBJ2-7, with D tentatively TRBD1 (8 bases). The CDR3 has 15 residues. The V end was cut by 2 bases, the J end by 3 bases, with 14 bases between. From germline, CDR1 is MNHNS and CDR2 SASEGT. In DNA, the CDR3 is TGTGCCAGCAGTGAAAGCGGGACAGGTGACTACGAGCAGTACTTC. It codes for CASSESGTGDYEQYF.

This clone turned up a few times. This chain links TRBV11-2 with TRBJ2-1; 11 bases line up with TRBD2. Germline V gives CDR1 SGHAT, CDR2 FQNNGV. CDR3 length: 16 residues. Trimming at V came to 3 bases and at J to 6 bases, leaving 7 bases not matched to a gene. CDR3 nucleotide sequence: TGTGCCAGCAGCTTTATAGCGGGAGGGGGGGCCAATGAGCAGTTCTTC. Translated: CASSFIAGGGANEQFF.

V usage is TRBV28 and J usage is TRBJ2-4, with D unclear. This CDR3 has 15 residues. Germline loops: CDR1 MDHEN, CDR2 SYDVKM. The V end was cut by 6 bases, the J end by 8 bases, with 20 bases between. CDR3 DNA sequence: TGTGCCAGCAGCACCCCAGTCTTCGGGTGGTACATTCAGTACTTC. Protein sequence: CASSTPVFGWYIQYF.

This clone was seen only once. The chain combines TRBV7-3 with TRBJ2-7; 12 bases agree with TRBD1. CDR3 length: 15 amino acids. The J segment lost 6 bases and the V segment lost 5 bases, leaving 8 bases of the junction unmatched. CDR1 SGHTA and CDR2 FQGTGA come from the germline V gene. The CDR3 loop reads CASSQHGTGGLEQYF. CDR3 coding DNA: TGTGCCAGCAGCCAACACGGGACAGGGGGCCTCGAGCAGTACTTC.

The chain is built from TRBV2 and TRBJ1-1, with TRBD1 matching over 7 bases. The CDR3 runs to 15 residues. Germline V gene lookup returns CDR1 SNHLY and CDR2 FYNNEI. With 5 bases clipped from V and 2 bases from J, the junction kept 8 bases outside the gene matches. Here the CDR3 reads CASSTGALGNTEAFF. CDR3 bases: TGTGCCAGCAGTACAGGGGCGCTCGGTAACACTGAAGCTTTCTTT. The whole variable domain, remainder taken from reference TRBV2 and TRBJ1-1, is EPEVTQTPSHQVTQMGQEVILRCVPISNHLYFYWYRQILGQKVEFLVSFYNNEISEKSEIFDDQFSVERPDGSNFTLKIRSTKLEDSAMYFCASSTGALGNTEAFFGQGTRLTVV.

The J gene is TRBJ1-5, the V gene TRBV7-2; the D gene is possibly TRBD1 (5 bases). CDR3 length: 17 residues. V shed 1 base and J shed 6 bases, with 19 bases lying between them. CDR1 and CDR2 (germline): SGHTA, FQGNSA. The CDR3 here is CASSLGGSQGRTQPQHF. The CDR3 DNA reads as TGTGCCAGCAGCTTAGGAGGGAGTCAGGGTAGAACTCAGCCCCAGCATTTT. Filled out from reference TRBV7-2 and TRBJ1-5, the complete variable domain reads GAGVSQSPSNKVTEKGKDVELRCDPISGHTALYWYRQSLGQGLEFLIYFQGNSAPDKSGLPSDRFSAERTGGSVSTLTIQRTQQEDSAVYLCASSLGGSQGRTQPQHFGDGTRLSIL.

The sample holds a few counts of this clone. V gene TRBV27 combines with J gene TRBJ2-7, with 10 bases that match TRBD2. CDR1 and CDR2 from the germline V gene are MNHEY and SMNVEV (reference sequence). The CDR3 has 15 residues. V lost 5 bases and J lost 2; bases outside the gene matches: 6. The DNA for the CDR3 is TGTGCCAGCAGTCCCCGACTAGCGGGCACCTACGAGCAGTACTTC. It yields the protein CASSPRLAGTYEQYF.

V usage is TRBV6-1 and J usage is TRBJ2-7; no definite D call. CDR3 length: 13 residues. V lost 4 bases, J lost 3 bases, and 10 bases lay in between. The germline CDR1 and CDR2 sequences are MNHNS and SASEGT. The DNA for the CDR3 is TGTGCCAGCAGTGTCGCGACTCACTACGAGCAGTACTTC. It codes for CASSVATHYEQYF.

This sequence joins TRBV30 and TRBJ2-1; perhaps TRBD2 as D (5 bases). Germline V gene lookup returns CDR1 GTSNPN and CDR2 SVGIG (reference sequence). V was trimmed by 3 bases and J by 2 bases, leaving 17 bases between them. The CDR3 extends over 16 amino acids. DNA for the CDR3: TGTGCCTGGAGGAAAGAAAAAGAGGAGGCCTACAATGAGCAGTTCTTC. This sequence encodes CAWRKEKEEAYNEQFF.

The gene calls are TRBV6-1 and TRBJ1-2, with D possibly matching TRBD1 (6 bases). Between the trimmed V and J ends, which lost 1 base and 3 bases, there was a span of 9 bases. From germline, CDR1 is MNHNS and CDR2 SASEGT. The CDR3 totals 14 residues. The CDR3 sequence: CASSEVNRDYGYTF. CDR3 DNA sequence: TGTGCCAGCAGTGAAGTGAACAGGGACTATGGCTACACCTTC.